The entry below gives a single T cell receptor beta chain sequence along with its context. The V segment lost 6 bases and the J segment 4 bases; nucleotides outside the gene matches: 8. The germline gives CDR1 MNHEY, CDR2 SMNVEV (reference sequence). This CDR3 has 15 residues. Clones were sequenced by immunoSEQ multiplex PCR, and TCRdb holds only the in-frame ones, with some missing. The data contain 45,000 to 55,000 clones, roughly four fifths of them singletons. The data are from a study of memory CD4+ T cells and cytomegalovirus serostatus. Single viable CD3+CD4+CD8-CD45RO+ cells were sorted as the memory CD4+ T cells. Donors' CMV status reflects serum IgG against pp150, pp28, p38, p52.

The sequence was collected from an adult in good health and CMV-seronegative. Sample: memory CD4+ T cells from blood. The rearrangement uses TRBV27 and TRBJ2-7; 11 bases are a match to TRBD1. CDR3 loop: CASRGQGAKSYEQYF. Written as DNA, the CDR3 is TGTGCCAGCAGAGGACAGGGGGCGAAGTCTTACGAGCAGTACTTC.